This paragraph reports one T cell receptor (beta chain). Participant age was about 18 to 100 years, and participants resided in about two dozen US areas. Participants reported their clinical history, and cohort assignment relied on those reports. Germline CDR1 SGHRS, CDR2 YFSETQ. Between the trimmed V and J ends, which lost 4 bases and 3 bases, there was a span of 20 bases. There are 16 residues in the CDR3. This specimen comes from a study of blood T cell repertoires in COVID-19. In the study's own analysis: The assay estimated nucleated cells by amplifying reference gene primers. Sequenced by immunoSEQ multiplex PCR; TCRdb stores in-frame clones only, minus some. From that table come the V and J calls and clone size; the DNA was used to work out D and trimming. The sample carries 300,000 to 350,000 clones, 90% recorded once.

Sequenced: PBMCs or T cells enriched from blood (not recorded which). The receptor comes from a woman aged 18-30 years with acute COVID-19. The V gene is TRBV5-1, the J gene TRBJ2-7; tentatively, D is TRBD2 (7 bases). The CDR3 coding sequence is TGCGCCAGCAGCCTTGGCCGACGGGGGGCGGGCTACGAGCAGTACTTC. Translation gives CASSLGRRGAGYEQYF.